This T cell receptor beta chain derives from a study of T cell responses to AZD1222 COVID-19 vaccine. Study results and caveats: AZD1222 recipients seropositive at baseline numbered only six. Of spike-specific TCRs, nearly half reportedly target regions left unmutated in variants.

CDR3 size: 12 residues. Germline loops: CDR1 MNHEY, CDR2 SVGEGT. Trimming left V 4 bases short and J 9 bases short, with 10 bases between. Profiled with immunoSEQ multiplex PCR; TCRdb holds only in-frame clones, not every one. The sample holds 110,000 or so clones, about 88% seen once. On this clone: Its antigen is unidentified.

This receptor was obtained from an adult who received the AZD1222 COVID-19 vaccine. Material: peripheral blood, obtained 28 days after the second AZD1222 dose. The V gene is TRBV6-2 or TRBV6-3, the J gene TRBJ1-5; D gene unclear. For the CDR3, the DNA is TGTGCCAGCAGTTCGCCAACCCGGCCCCAGCATTTT. Its protein is CASSSPTRPQHF.